These 15 T cell receptor beta chains were sequenced from one sample in a study of T cells after yellow fever vaccination. Using its own MiXCR run on the 5' RACE reads, TCRdb lists one record per CDR3 protein. Here the sample spans more than 300,000 distinct CDR3 sequences, approximately 12% being singletons. This specimen consisted of CD4+ T cells sorted from PBMCs, obtained 45 days after the yellow fever booster vaccination. Source of these receptors: a man between 18 and 29 years old who received the YFV17D yellow fever vaccine.

The chain links TRBV5-6 to TRBJ2-7; the D is unclear. Trimming took off 4 bases at V and 3 bases at J, with 8 bases between the two ends. From germline, CDR1 is SGHDT and CDR2 YYEEEE. The CDR3 has 12 residues. This CDR3 reads CASSVGIYEQYV. The CDR3 DNA reads as TGTGCCAGCAGCGTAGGGATCTACGAGCAGTACGTC.

This clonotype was counted a few times. The rearrangement links TRBV7-9 to TRBJ2-3, with D tentatively TRBD1 (5 bases). V lost 1 base and J lost 5, with 13 bases in between. The CDR3 loop spans 15 amino acids. Germline V gene lookup returns CDR1 SEHNR and CDR2 FQNEAQ (reference sequence). The CDR3 DNA is TGTGCCAGCAGCTTAGGGTGGCAGGGCTTAGATACGCAGTATTTT. Protein sequence: CASSLGWQGLDTQYF.

There are a few counts of this clonotype. CDR3 sequence: CATRSRGAAQETQYF. The CDR3 DNA follows: TGTGCCACCAGATCCAGGGGGGCGGCCCAAGAGACCCAGTACTTC. This sequence joins TRBV15 and TRBJ2-5, with D tentatively TRBD1 (7 bases). Germline V lookup: CDR1 LNHNV, CDR2 YYDKDF (reference sequence). V was shortened by 6 bases and J by 1 base, with 15 bases between the two germline ends. There are 15 residues in the CDR3.

This clonotype turned up a few times. The V call is TRBV6-6, the J call TRBJ2-5; D is unresolved. This CDR3 is 16 amino acids long. V was clipped by 2 bases and J by 1 base, with 14 bases between them. Germline CDR1 MNHNY, CDR2 SVGAGI (reference sequence). CDR3 sequence reads: CASSYPLGRPQETQYF. The CDR3 bases are TGTGCCAGCAGTTACCCCCTCGGCCGACCCCAAGAGACCCAGTACTTC.

This clonotype was seen a few times. This rearrangement joins TRBV6-6 to TRBJ1-5; D is ambiguous. The CDR3 consists of 15 residues. Trimming left V 2 bases short and J 9 bases short, with 17 bases between. CDR1 is MNHNY and CDR2 is SVGAGI in the germline V gene (reference sequence). CDR3 protein: CASSYRSAGQGPQHF. The CDR3 region has the DNA TGTGCCAGCAGTTACAGGTCCGCGGGTCAAGGGCCCCAGCATTTT.

This sequence joins TRBV7-3 and TRBJ2-6; D call uncertain. The V end lost 4 bases, the J end lost 0 bases, and 10 bases lay between the germline ends. The CDR3 spans 16 residues. From germline, CDR1 is SGHTA and CDR2 FQGTGA. The CDR3 is CASSSKVGSGANVLTF. In nucleotides, the CDR3 is TGTGCCAGCAGCTCCAAAGTGGGCTCTGGGGCCAACGTCCTGACTTTC.

The chain joins TRBV7-2 to TRBJ2-3; 8 nucleotides match TRBD2. The germline V gene encodes CDR1 SGHTA and CDR2 FQGNSA. J gave up 7 bases and V 2 bases, and 8 bases lay outside the gene matches. This CDR3 is 15 amino acids long. DNA of the CDR3: TGTGCCAGCAGCTTATCCTCAGCGGGGGTGAATACGCAGTATTTT. This translates into CASSLSSAGVNTQYF.

This clonotype was seen a few times. The rearrangement links TRBV18 to TRBJ1-1; D ambiguous. The germline V and J ends were trimmed by 5 bases and 3 bases, with 7 bases remaining between them. There are 12 residues in the CDR3. The germline gives CDR1 KGHSH, CDR2 LQKENI. The CDR3 spells CASSNTDTEAFF. The DNA of the CDR3 is TGTGCCAGCTCAAACACGGACACTGAAGCTTTCTTT.

The chain combines TRBV5-1 with TRBJ2-3; 7 positions match TRBD2. Losses at the gene ends were 6 bases for V and 9 bases for J; bases not matched to a gene: 13. This CDR3 is built from 14 residues. CDR1 SGHRS and CDR2 YFSETQ come from the germline V gene. DNA of the CDR3: TGCGCCAGCAAGCCTCTAGCGGCGGGGAGGACGCAGTATTTT. Protein product: CASKPLAAGRTQYF.

This clonotype was seen more than once but under ten times. This rearrangement joins TRBV4-3 to TRBJ1-1; TRBD1 agrees at 8 bases. The trim removed 2 bases at V and 10 bases at J, leaving 12 bases unmatched. CDR3 size: 15 residues. CDR1 LGHNA and CDR2 YSLEER come from the germline V gene. CDR3 nucleotide sequence: TGCGCCAGCAGCCAACAAGGACAGGGCGATGTGAGAGCTTTCTTT. This translates into CASSQQGQGDVRAFF.

The CDR3 reads CASSYDAIGNIQYF. The CDR3 region has the DNA TGTGCCAGCAGTTACGATGCGATTGGAAACATTCAGTACTTC. The chain combines TRBV6-5 with TRBJ2-4; no firm D call. V shed 2 bases and J shed 6 bases, with 11 bases lying between them. The V gene's germline CDR1 is MNHEY and CDR2 SVGAGI. The CDR3 runs 14 residues.

This clonotype appeared a few times. The chain employs TRBV4-3 and TRBJ1-1; D unresolved. Per germline, CDR1 LGHNA and CDR2 YSLEER. The CDR3 covers 12 residues. Trimming pared 1 base from V and 8 bases from J, leaving 8 bases between. The CDR3 region has the DNA TGCGCCAGCAGCCAAGGGCCCGCGGAAGCTTTCTTT. It yields the protein CASSQGPAEAFF.

The V gene is TRBV7-2, the J gene TRBJ1-2; TRBD1 is a possible D gene (6 bases). The CDR3 has 14 residues. Germline V CDR1 and CDR2: SGHTA, FQGNSA. V lost 5 bases and J lost 5, with 15 bases in between. CDR3 residues: CASSPRTEKYGYTF. Written as DNA, the CDR3 is TGTGCCAGCAGCCCCCGGACAGAAAAATATGGCTACACCTTC.

This clonotype was observed at least ten times. This chain connects TRBV7-9 to TRBJ1-1; D gene ambiguous. V was shortened by 5 bases and J by 6 bases, with 7 bases between the two germline ends. This CDR3 has 11 amino acids. Germline CDR1 is SEHNR and CDR2 is FQNEAQ (reference sequence). CDR3 in amino acids: CASSPKAEAFF. Here the CDR3 DNA reads TGTGCCAGCAGCCCGAAAGCTGAAGCTTTCTTT.

The rearrangement uses TRBV7-3 and TRBJ2-2, with 10 positions matching TRBD2. The CDR3 is 16 residues long. Trimming took 5 bases from V and 0 from J; bases not matched to a gene: 3. In germline, CDR1 is SGHTA, CDR2 FQGTGA. CDR3 in amino acids: CASSRSGGPNTGELFF. For the CDR3, the DNA is TGTGCCAGCAGCCGTAGCGGGGGGCCGAACACCGGGGAGCTGTTTTTT.